These 16 T cell receptor beta chains originate from one sample sequenced in a study of graft-versus-host responses after intestinal transplantation. Which antigens these TCRs recognize remains unknown. Method: immunoSEQ multiplex PCR; TCRdb's copy keeps in-frame clones and lacks some. Counted here are around 100,000 clones, roughly nine tenths occurring once; the ten biggest clones make up around 1%. Specimen: unstimulated CD4+ T cells sorted from spleen or lymph node cells, collected before transplant. The source of these receptors is a human donor who was the organ donor for an intestinal transplant.

The chain combines TRBV5-1 with TRBJ1-3; 10 bases match TRBD1. This CDR3 has 18 residues. J lost 4 bases, V lost 1 base, and 11 bases had no gene match. Germline-derived CDR1 and CDR2 are SGHRS and YFSETQ. The CDR3 DNA follows: TGCGCCAGCAGCTTGACTTCCGGGACAGGGGACACAGGAAACACCATATATTTT. Protein product: CASSLTSGTGDTGNTIYF.

There are a few counts of this clone. The gene calls are TRBV7-2 and TRBJ2-7; TRBD2 agrees at 14 bases. Germline-derived CDR1 and CDR2 are SGHTA and FQGNSA. The V gene end was trimmed by 7 bases and the J gene end by 2 bases; junction bases not matched to a gene: 13. The CDR3 is 18 amino acids. For the CDR3, the DNA is TGTGCCAGCACACTTTCGACCGGACTAGCGGGGGGTACCTACGAGCAGTACTTC. Residues: CASTLSTGLAGGTYEQYF.

The CDR3 reads CASSLSAGTGWTSGYTF. The CDR3 nucleotides read TGTGCCAGCAGTTTATCGGCCGGGACAGGGTGGACGAGTGGCTACACCTTC. The J gene is TRBJ1-2, the V gene TRBV27; 9 bases agree with TRBD1. CDR1 is MNHEY, CDR2 SMNVEV, per germline (reference sequence). The CDR3 length is 17 residues. With 0 bases clipped from V and 7 bases from J, the junction kept 12 bases outside the gene matches.

The chain recombines TRBV6-5 with TRBJ2-7, with TRBD1 matching over 10 bases. Germline V lookup: CDR1 MNHEY, CDR2 SVGAGI. The V and J ends lost 6 bases and 5 bases, in that order; junction bases with no gene match: 7. The CDR3 sequence is 14 residues long. CDR3: CASRKDRGLNEQYF. The CDR3 nucleotides are TGTGCCAGCAGGAAAGACAGGGGGCTAAACGAGCAGTACTTC.

This chain connects TRBV18 to TRBJ2-5; no clear D. This CDR3 spans 13 amino acids. The ends were cut back, 2 bases at V and 2 bases at J, with 6 bases in the middle. Germline CDR1 KGHSH, CDR2 LQKENI. The CDR3 nucleotides read TGTGCCAGCTCACCAGGGGTACAAGAGACCCAGTACTTC. This codes for CASSPGVQETQYF.

The chain uses TRBV7-6 and TRBJ2-2; D might be TRBD1 (5 bases). Germline-derived CDR1 and CDR2 are SGHVS and FNYEAQ. This CDR3 is built from 16 residues. Trimming removed 0 bases at V and 4 bases at J, with 12 bases between. The CDR3 here is CASSLAGRVGTGELFF. In DNA, the CDR3 is TGTGCCAGCAGCTTAGCTGGCAGGGTCGGCACCGGGGAGCTGTTTTTT.

The J gene is TRBJ2-2, the V gene TRBV5-1; D may be TRBD2 (6 bases). The CDR3 covers 15 residues. The germline V gene has CDR1 SGHRS and CDR2 YFSETQ. Trimming took 3 bases from V and 2 from J, leaving 11 bases between them. CDR3 residues: CASSSGGSNTGELFF. CDR3 bases: TGCGCCAGCAGCTCCGGGGGTTCTAACACCGGGGAGCTGTTTTTT.

The CDR3: CASSWERGASGTQYF. The CDR3 DNA follows: TGTGCCAGCAGCTGGGAGCGGGGGGCCTCGGGGACCCAGTACTTC. This sequence joins TRBV5-6 and TRBJ2-5; 9 bases align to TRBD2. The CDR3 runs 15 residues. Per germline, CDR1 SGHDT and CDR2 YYEEEE. The V gene end was trimmed by 3 bases and the J gene end by 7 bases; junction bases not matched to a gene: 10.

J is TRBJ2-5 and V is TRBV18; D perhaps matches TRBD1 (6 bases). Germline values: CDR1 KGHSH, CDR2 LQKENI. The CDR3 contains 14 residues. The V gene lost 3 bases and the J gene lost 5 bases, with 13 bases spanning the gap. In nucleotides, the CDR3 is TGTGCCAGCTCACCCTTCTCAGGGGTGGAGACCCAGTACTTC. It is translated as CASSPFSGVETQYF.

This chain uses TRBV14 with TRBJ2-5, with 8 bases matching TRBD2. Germline V gives CDR1 SGHDN, CDR2 FVKESK. The CDR3 is 17 amino acids. V lost 4 bases, J lost 5 bases, and 15 bases stayed unmatched. CDR3 region: CASSREFGGAYAETQYF. CDR3 nucleotides: TGTGCCAGCAGCCGGGAATTCGGGGGGGCCTATGCGGAGACCCAGTACTTC.

The chain combines TRBV7-6 with TRBJ2-1; 7 nucleotides align to TRBD2. CDR1 and CDR2 from the germline V gene are SGHVS and FNYEAQ. The J segment lost 7 bases and the V segment lost 4 bases, leaving 7 bases of the junction unmatched. The CDR3 consists of 14 residues. The CDR3 spells CASSSSQGGNEQFF. CDR3 DNA sequence: TGTGCCAGCAGCTCAAGCCAGGGAGGGAATGAGCAGTTCTTC.

The CDR3: CAWSDSSYEQYF. The DNA for the CDR3 is TGTGCCTGGAGTGACAGCTCCTACGAGCAGTACTTC. V is TRBV30 and J is TRBJ2-7; the D is unclear. Germline assignment: CDR1 GTSNPN and CDR2 SVGIG (reference sequence). This CDR3 region has 12 residues. With 1 base removed from V and 0 bases from J, the gap between germline ends came to 4 bases.

The V and J genes are TRBV7-9 and TRBJ1-4; possibly TRBD1 for D (5 bases). This CDR3 spans 15 amino acids. Germline V gene lookup returns CDR1 SEHNR and CDR2 FQNEAQ (reference sequence). V was trimmed by 4 bases and J by 7 bases, leaving 16 bases between them. CDR3 nucleotides: TGTGCCAGCAGCTCGGCGTCCGGGGGAGTTGAAAAACTGTTTTTT. Its protein product is CASSSASGGVEKLFF.

The rearrangement uses TRBV18 and TRBJ1-2; 8 nucleotides line up with TRBD1. The CDR3 covers 14 residues. Germline trimming cut 3 bases from V and 5 bases from J; bases unmatched to any gene: 5. CDR1 KGHSH and CDR2 LQKENI come from the germline V gene. This CDR3 is CASSPDRGPYGYTF. The CDR3 DNA sequence: TGTGCCAGCTCACCCGACAGGGGTCCATATGGCTACACCTTC.

The sample holds one count of this clone. The J gene is TRBJ1-1, the V gene TRBV6-6, with D tentatively TRBD1 (5 bases). CDR3 length equals 15 residues. The V gene's germline CDR1 is MNHNY and CDR2 SVGAGI (reference sequence). V shed 1 base and J shed 4 bases, with 13 bases lying between them. CDR3: CASSYFYRGSTEAFF. For the CDR3, the DNA is TGTGCCAGCAGTTACTTTTATAGGGGATCCACTGAAGCTTTCTTT.

J is TRBJ2-1 and V is TRBV2; 7 nucleotides align to TRBD2. The CDR3 covers 17 residues. Per the germline V gene, CDR1 is SNHLY and CDR2 is FYNNEI. The junction had 7 bases not matched to a gene; V was cut back by 2 bases and J by 0 bases. This chain's CDR3 is CASSENPSGNSYNEQFF. For the CDR3, the DNA is TGTGCCAGCAGTGAAAACCCTAGCGGAAACTCCTACAATGAGCAGTTCTTC.